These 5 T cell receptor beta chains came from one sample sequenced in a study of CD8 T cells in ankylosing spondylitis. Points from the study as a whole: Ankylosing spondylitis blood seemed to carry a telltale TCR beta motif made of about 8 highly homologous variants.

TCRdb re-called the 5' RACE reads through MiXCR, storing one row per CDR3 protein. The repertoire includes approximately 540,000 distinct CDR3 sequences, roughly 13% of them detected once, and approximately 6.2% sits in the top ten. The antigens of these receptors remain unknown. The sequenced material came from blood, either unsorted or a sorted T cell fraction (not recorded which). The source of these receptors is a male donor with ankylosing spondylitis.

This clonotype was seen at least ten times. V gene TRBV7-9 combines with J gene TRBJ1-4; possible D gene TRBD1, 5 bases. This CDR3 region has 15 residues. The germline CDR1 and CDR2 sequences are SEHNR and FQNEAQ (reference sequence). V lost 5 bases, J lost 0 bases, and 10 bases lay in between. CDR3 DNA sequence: TGTGCCAGCAGCCGCCGAGGGGCAACTAATGAAAAACTGTTTTTT. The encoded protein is CASSRRGATNEKLFF.

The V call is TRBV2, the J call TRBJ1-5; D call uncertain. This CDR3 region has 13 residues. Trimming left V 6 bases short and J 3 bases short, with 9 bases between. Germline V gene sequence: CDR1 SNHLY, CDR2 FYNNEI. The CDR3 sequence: CASRAALNQPQHF. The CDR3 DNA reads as TGTGCCAGCAGAGCGGCACTCAATCAGCCCCAGCATTTT.

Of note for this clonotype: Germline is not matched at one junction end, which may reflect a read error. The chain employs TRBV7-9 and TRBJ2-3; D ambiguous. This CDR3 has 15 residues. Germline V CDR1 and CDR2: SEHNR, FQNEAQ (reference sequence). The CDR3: CASGLSYRSTDTQYF. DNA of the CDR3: TGTGCCAGCGGCTTAAGTTACAGAAGCACAGATACGCAGTATTTT.

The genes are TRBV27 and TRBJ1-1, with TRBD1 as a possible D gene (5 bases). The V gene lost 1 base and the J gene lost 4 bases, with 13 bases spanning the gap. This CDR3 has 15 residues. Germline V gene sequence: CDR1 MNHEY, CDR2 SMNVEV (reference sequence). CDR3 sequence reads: CASSLYLGGITEAFF. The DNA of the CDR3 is TGTGCCAGCAGTTTATACCTCGGGGGTATCACTGAAGCTTTCTTT.

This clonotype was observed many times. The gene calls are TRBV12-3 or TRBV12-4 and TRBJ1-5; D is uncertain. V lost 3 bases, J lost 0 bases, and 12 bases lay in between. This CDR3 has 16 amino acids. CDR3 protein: CASSFRVGYSNQPQHF. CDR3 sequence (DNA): TGTGCCAGCAGTTTTAGGGTGGGGTATAGCAATCAGCCCCAGCATTTT.